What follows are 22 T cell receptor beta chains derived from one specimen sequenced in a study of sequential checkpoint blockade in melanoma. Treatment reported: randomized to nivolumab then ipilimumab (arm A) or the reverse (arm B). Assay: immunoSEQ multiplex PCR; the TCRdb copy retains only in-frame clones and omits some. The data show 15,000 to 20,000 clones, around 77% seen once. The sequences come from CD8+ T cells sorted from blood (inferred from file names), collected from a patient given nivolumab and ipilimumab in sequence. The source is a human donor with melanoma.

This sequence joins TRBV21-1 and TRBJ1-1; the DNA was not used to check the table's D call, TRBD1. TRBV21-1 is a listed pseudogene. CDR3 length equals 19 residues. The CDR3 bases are TGTGCCAGCAGCAAAATGGGTAGTTCGGTGGGCTTAGAAAACACTGAAGCTTTCTTT. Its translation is CASSKMGSSVGLENTEAFF.

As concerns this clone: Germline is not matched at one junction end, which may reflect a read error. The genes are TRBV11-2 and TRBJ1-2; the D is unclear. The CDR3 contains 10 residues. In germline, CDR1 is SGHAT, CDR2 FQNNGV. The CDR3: CASGRPGPIF. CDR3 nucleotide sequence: TGTGCCAGCGGCCGGCCAGGTCCTATCTTC.

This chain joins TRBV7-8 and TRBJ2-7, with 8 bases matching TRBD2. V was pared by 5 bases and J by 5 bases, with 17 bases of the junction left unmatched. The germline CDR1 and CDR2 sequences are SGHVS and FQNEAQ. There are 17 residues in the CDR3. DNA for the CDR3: TGTGCCAGCAGCCCGCGTTTAGCCGGGACTAGTAGGGACGAGCAGTACTTC. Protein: CASSPRLAGTSRDEQYF.

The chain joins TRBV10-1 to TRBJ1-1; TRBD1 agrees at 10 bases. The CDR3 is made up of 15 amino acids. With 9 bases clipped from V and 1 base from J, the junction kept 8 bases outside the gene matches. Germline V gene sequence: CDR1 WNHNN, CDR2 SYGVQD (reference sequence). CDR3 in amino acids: CASSKRTGGNTEAFF. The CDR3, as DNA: TGCGCCAGTTCAAAAAGGACAGGGGGGAACACTGAAGCTTTCTTT.

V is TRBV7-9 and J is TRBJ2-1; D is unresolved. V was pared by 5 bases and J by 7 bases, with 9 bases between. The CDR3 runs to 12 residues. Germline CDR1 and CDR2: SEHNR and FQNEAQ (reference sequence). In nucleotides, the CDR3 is TGTGCCAGCAGCCCAGACTTAAATGAGCAGTTCTTC. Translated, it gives CASSPDLNEQFF.

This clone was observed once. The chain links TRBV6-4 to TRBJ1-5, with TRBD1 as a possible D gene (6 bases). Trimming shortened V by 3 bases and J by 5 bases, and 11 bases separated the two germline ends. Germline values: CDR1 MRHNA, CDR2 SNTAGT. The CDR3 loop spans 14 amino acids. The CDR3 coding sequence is TGTGCCAGCAGTGAAGAAACAGGGTATCAGCCCCAGCATTTT. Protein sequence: CASSEETGYQPQHF.

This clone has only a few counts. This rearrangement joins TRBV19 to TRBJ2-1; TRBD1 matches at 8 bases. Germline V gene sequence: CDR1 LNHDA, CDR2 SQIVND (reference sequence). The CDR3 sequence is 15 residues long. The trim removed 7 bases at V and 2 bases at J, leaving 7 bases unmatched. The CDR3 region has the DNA TGTGCCAGTACCAGCGACAGGGGCCCCTACAATGAGCAGTTCTTC. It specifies CASTSDRGPYNEQFF.

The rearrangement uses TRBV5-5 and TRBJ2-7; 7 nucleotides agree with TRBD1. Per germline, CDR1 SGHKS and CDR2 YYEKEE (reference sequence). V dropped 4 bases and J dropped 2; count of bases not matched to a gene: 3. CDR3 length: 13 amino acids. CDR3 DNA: TGTGCCAGCAGCGGGACAGCGGCCTACGAGCAGTACTTC. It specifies CASSGTAAYEQYF.

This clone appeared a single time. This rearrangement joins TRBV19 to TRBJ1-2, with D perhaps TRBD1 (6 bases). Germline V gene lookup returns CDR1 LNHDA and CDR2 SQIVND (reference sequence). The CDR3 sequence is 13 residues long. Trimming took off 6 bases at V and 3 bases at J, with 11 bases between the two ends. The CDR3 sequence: CASRPTGYYGYTF. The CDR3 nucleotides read TGTGCCAGTAGACCGACAGGCTACTATGGCTACACCTTC.

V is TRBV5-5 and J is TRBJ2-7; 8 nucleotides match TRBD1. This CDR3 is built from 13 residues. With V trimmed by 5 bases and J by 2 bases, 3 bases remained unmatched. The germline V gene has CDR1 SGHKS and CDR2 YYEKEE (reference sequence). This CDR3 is CASRGQETYEQYF. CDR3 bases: TGTGCCAGCAGGGGACAGGAGACCTACGAGCAGTACTTC. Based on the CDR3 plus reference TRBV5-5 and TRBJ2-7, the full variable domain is DAGVTQSPTHLIKTRGQQVTLRCSPISGHKSVSWYQQVLGQGPQFIFQYYEKEERGRGNFPDRFSARQFPNYSSELNVNALLLGDSALYLCASRGQETYEQYFGPGTRLTVT.

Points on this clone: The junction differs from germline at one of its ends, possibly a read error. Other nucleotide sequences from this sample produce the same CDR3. The CDR3 sequence: CASRPSGASSYNEQFF. The CDR3 DNA follows: TGTGCCAGCAGACCGAGCGGGGCAAGCTCCTACAATGAGCAGTTCTTC. The chain carries TRBV4-1 and TRBJ2-1, with 7 bases aligning to TRBD2. Germline V CDR1 and CDR2: MGHRA, YSYEKL. The CDR3 is 16 residues long.

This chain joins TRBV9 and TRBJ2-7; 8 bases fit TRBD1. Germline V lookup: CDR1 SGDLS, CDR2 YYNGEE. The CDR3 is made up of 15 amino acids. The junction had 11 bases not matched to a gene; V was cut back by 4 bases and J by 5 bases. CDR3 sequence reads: CASSPWDRTVDEQYF. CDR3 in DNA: TGTGCCAGCAGCCCGTGGGACAGGACAGTCGACGAGCAGTACTTC.

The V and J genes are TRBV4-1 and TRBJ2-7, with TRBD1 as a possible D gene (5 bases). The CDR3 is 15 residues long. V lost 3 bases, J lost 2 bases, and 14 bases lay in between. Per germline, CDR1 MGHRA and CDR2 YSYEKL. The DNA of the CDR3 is TGCGCCAGCAGCCATTCTGCGCAGGGTACCTACGAGCAGTACTTC. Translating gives CASSHSAQGTYEQYF.

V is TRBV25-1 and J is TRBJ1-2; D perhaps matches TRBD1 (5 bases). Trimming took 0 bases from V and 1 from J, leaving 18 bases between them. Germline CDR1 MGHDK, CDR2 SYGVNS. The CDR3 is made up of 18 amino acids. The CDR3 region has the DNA TGTGCCAGCAGTGAATATAGTGACAGAGCTAAGATTAACTATGGCTACACCTTC. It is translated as CASSEYSDRAKINYGYTF.

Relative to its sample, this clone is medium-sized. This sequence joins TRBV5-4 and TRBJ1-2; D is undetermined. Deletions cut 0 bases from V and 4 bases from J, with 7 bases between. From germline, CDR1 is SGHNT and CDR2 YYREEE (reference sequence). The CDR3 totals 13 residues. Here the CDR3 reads CASSLAGIYGYTF. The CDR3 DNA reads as TGTGCCAGCAGCTTGGCCGGTATCTATGGCTACACCTTC.

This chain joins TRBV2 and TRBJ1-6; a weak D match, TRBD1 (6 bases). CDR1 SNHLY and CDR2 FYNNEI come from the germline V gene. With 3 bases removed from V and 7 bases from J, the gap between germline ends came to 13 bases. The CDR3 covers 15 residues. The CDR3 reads CASSDRGSGNSPLHF. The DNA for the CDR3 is TGTGCCAGCAGTGACAGGGGATCCGGAAATTCACCCCTCCACTTT.

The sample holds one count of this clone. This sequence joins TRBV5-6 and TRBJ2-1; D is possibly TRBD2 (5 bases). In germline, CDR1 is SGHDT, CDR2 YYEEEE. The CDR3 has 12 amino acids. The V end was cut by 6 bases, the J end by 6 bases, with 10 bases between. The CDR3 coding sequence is TGTGCCAGCATCGTCAGCGGCAATGAGCAGTTCTTC. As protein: CASIVSGNEQFF.

CDR3 residues: CASSPPRANYGYTF. The CDR3 DNA reads as TGTGCCAGCAGCCCCCCGAGAGCTAACTATGGCTACACCTTC. V and J are TRBV9 and TRBJ1-2; no definite D call. The ends were cut back, 4 bases at V and 0 bases at J, with 10 bases in the middle. The CDR3 length is 14 residues. Germline CDR1 SGDLS, CDR2 YYNGEE.

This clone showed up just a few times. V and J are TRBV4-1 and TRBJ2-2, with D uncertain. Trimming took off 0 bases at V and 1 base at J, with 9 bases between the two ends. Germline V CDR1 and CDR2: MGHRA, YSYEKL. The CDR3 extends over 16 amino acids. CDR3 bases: TGCGCCAGCAGCCAAGATCCTGGGCTGAACACCGGGGAGCTGTTTTTT. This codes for CASSQDPGLNTGELFF.

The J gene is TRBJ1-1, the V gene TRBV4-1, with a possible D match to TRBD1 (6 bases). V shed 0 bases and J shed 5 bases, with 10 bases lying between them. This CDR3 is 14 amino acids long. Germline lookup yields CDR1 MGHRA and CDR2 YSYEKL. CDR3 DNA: TGCGCCAGCAGCCAAGATAGGGGGGGGACTGAAGCTTTCTTT. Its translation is CASSQDRGGTEAFF.

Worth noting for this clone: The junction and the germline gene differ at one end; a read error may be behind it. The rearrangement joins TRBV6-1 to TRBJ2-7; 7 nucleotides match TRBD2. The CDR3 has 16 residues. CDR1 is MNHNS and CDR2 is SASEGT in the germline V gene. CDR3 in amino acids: CAISESIGGSSYEQYF. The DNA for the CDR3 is TGTGCCATCAGTGAGTCGATCGGGGGGAGCTCCTACGAGCAGTACTTC.

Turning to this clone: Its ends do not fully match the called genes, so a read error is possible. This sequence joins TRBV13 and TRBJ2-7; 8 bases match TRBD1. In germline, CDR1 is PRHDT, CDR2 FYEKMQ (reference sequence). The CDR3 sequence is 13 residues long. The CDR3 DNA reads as TGTGCCAGCAGCGTAGGACAGGGAAGCGAGCAGTACTTC. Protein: CASSVGQGSEQYF.